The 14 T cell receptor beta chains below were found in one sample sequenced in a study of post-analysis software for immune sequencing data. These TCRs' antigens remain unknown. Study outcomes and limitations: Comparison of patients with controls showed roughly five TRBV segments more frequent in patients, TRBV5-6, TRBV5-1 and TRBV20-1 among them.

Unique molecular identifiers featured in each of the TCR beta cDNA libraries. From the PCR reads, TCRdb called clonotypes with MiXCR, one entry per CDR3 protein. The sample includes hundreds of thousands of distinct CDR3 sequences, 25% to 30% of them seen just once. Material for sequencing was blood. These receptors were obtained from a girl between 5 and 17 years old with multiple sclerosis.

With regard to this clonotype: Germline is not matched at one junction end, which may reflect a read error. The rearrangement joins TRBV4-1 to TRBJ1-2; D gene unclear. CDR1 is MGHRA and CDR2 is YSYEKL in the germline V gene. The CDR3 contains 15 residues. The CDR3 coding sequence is TGCGCCAGCGGCCAAGACTCGGAGGGTCCGCGTGGCTACACCTTC. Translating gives CASGQDSEGPRGYTF.

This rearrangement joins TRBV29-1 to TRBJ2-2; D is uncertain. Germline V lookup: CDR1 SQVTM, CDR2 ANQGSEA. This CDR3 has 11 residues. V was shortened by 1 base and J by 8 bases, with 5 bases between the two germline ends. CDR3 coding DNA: TGCAGCGTTGAAGTTGGGGGGGAGCTGTTTTTT. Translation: CSVEVGGELFF.

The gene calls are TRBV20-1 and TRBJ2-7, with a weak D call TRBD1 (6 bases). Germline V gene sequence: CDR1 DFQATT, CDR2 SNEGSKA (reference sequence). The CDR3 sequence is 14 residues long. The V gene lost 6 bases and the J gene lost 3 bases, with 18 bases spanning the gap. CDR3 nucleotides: TGCAGTGCCAGGACCGGGACAAAGTACTACGAGCAGTACTTC. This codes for CSARTGTKYYEQYF.

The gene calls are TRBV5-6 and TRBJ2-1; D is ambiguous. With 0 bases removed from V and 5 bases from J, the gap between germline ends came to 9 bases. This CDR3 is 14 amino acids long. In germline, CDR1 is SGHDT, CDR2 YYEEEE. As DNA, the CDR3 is TGTGCCAGCAGCTTGGGGTACAGTAACAATGAGCAGTTCTTC. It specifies CASSLGYSNNEQFF.

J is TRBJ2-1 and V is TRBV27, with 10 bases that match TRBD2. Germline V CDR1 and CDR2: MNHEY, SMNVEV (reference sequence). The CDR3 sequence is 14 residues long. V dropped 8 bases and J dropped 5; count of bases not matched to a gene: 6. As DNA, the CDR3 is TGTGCCAGCCATAAAGCGGGAGGGAACAATGAGCAGTTCTTC. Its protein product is CASHKAGGNNEQFF.

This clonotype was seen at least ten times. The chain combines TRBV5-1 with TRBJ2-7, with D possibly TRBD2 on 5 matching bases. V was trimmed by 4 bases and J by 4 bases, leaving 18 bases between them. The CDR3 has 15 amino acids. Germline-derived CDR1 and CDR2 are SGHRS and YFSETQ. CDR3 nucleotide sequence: TGCGCCAGCAGCCCCGGTACAGCGGACCCTTACGAGCAGTACTTC. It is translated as CASSPGTADPYEQYF.

DNA of the CDR3: TGTGCCAGCAGCCCACCGGGACAGGCGACTTCACCCCTCCACTTT. It encodes CASSPPGQATSPLHF. This sequence joins TRBV7-2 and TRBJ1-6, with TRBD1 identical over 8 bases. Germline V CDR1 and CDR2: SGHTA, FQGNSA. Germline trimming cut 5 bases from V and 9 bases from J; bases unmatched to any gene: 9. This CDR3 comprises 15 residues. Variable domain in full (rest from reference TRBV7-2 and TRBJ1-6): GAGVSQSPSNKVTEKGKDVELRCDPISGHTALYWYRQSLGQGLEFLIYFQGNSAPDKSGLPSDRFSAERTGGSVSTLTIQRTQQEDSAVYLCASSPPGQATSPLHFGNGTRLTVT.

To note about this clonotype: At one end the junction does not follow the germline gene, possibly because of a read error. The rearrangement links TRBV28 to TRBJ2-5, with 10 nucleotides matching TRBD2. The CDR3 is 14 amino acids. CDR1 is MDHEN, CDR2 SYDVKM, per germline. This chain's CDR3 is CASSSAGGIETQYF. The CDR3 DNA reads TGTGCCAGCAGTTCAGCGGGAGGGATAGAGACCCAGTATTTC. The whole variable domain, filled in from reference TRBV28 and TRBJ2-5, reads DVKVTQSSRYLVKRTGEKVFLECVQDMDHENMFWYRQDPGLGLRLIYFSYDVKMKEKGDIPEGYSVSREKKERFSLILESASTNQTSMYLCASSSAGGIETQYFGPGTRLLVL.

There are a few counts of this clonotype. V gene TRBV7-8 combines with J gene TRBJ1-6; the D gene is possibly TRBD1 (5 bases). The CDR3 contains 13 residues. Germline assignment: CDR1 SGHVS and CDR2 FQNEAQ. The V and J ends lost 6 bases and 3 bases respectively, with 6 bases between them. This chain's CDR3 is CASRDNYNSPLHF. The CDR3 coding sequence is TGTGCCAGCAGGGACAACTATAATTCACCCCTCCACTTT. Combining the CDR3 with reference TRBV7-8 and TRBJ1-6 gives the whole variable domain GAGVSQSPRYKVAKRGQDVALRCDPISGHVSLFWYQQALGQGPEFLTYFQNEAQLDKSGLPSDRFFAERPEGSVSTLKIQRTQQEDSAVYLCASRDNYNSPLHFGNGTRLTVT.

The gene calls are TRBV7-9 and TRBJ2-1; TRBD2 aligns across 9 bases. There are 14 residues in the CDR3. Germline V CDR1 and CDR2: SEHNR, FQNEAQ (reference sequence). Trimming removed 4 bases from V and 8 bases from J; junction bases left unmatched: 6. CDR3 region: CASSWGLAGDEQFF. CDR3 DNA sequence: TGTGCCAGCAGCTGGGGACTAGCTGGCGATGAGCAGTTCTTC. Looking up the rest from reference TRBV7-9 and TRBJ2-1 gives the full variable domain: DTGVSQNPRHKITKRGQNVTFRCDPISEHNRLYWYRQTLGQGPEFLTYFQNEAQLEKSRLLSDRFSAERPKGSFSTLEIQRTEQGDSAMYLCASSWGLAGDEQFFGPGTRLTVL.

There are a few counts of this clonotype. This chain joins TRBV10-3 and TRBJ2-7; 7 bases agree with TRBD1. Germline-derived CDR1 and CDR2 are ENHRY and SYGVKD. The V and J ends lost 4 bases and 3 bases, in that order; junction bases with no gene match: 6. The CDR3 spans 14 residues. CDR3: CAISGRDSGYEQYF. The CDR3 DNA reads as TGTGCCATCAGTGGCCGGGACAGCGGCTACGAGCAGTACTTC.

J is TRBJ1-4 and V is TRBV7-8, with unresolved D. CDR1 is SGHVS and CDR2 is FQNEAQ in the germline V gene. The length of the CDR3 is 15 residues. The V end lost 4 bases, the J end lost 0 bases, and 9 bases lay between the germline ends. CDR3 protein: CASSSPDATNEKLFF. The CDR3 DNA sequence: TGTGCCAGCAGCTCACCCGATGCAACTAATGAAAAACTGTTTTTT.

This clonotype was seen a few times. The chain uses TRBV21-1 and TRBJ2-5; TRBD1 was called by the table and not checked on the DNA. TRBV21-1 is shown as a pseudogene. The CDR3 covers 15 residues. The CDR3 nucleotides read TGTGCCAGCACCGAGGGACAGGGACCTCAAGAGACCCAGTACTTC. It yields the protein CASTEGQGPQETQYF.

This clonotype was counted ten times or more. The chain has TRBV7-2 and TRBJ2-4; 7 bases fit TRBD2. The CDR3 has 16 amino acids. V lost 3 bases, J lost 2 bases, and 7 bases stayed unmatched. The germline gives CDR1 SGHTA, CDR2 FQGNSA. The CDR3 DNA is TGTGCCAGCAGCTTCGTCCCGGGGGGATCCAAAAACATTCAGTACTTC. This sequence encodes CASSFVPGGSKNIQYF.